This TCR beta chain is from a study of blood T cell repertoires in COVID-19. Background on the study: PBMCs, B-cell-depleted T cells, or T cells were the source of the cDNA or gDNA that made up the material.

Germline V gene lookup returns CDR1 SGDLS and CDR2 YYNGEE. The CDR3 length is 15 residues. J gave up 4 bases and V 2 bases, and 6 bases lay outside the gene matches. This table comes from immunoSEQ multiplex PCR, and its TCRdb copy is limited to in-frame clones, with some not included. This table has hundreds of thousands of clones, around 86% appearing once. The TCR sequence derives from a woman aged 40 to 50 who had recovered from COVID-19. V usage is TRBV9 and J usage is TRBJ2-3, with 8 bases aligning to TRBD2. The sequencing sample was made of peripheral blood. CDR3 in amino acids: CASSVLSGVADTQYF. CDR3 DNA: TGTGCCAGCAGCGTCCTTAGCGGGGTCGCAGATACGCAGTATTTT.